Presented here are 6 T cell receptor beta chains from one specimen sequenced in a study of cytomegalovirus exposure and HLA in healthy donors. PCR used 60 Vbeta primers and 13 Jbeta primers. TCRdb keeps only in-frame clones here, not all; method: immunoSEQ multiplex PCR. The profile shows roughly 99,000 clones, 77% of them singletons. The sample was PBMCs. Every receptor here comes from a male donor in good health and CMV-seronegative.

V gene TRBV15 combines with J gene TRBJ2-1, with D possibly matching TRBD2 (6 bases). V was pared by 3 bases and J by 5 bases, with 8 bases between. This CDR3 region has 13 residues. From germline, CDR1 is LNHNV and CDR2 YYDKDF (reference sequence). This CDR3 reads CATSSGGDNEQFF. The CDR3 DNA follows: TGTGCCACCAGCAGCGGAGGGGACAATGAGCAGTTCTTC.

This clone was seen only once. The CDR3 nucleotides read TGCGCCAGCAGCTTGGTCGCTAGCGGGAGACTAGATACGCAGTATTTT. This translates into CASSLVASGRLDTQYF. V gene TRBV5-1 combines with J gene TRBJ2-3; 10 nucleotides line up with TRBD2. Germline V gene lookup returns CDR1 SGHRS and CDR2 YFSETQ. With 0 bases clipped from V and 5 bases from J, the junction kept 6 bases outside the gene matches. The CDR3 is 16 amino acids.

The chain is built from TRBV7-9 and TRBJ2-3; D possibly corresponds to TRBD2 (6 bases). The CDR3 consists of 16 residues. V shed 5 bases and J shed 4 bases, with 19 bases lying between them. Germline V lookup: CDR1 SEHNR, CDR2 FQNEAQ (reference sequence). CDR3 nucleotides: TGTGCCAGCAGCCCTTGGAGGGGAGTGGGGCCAGATACGCAGTATTTT. Amino acids: CASSPWRGVGPDTQYF.

For the CDR3, the DNA is TGTGCCAGCAGTTTCTACGCCTCCTACGAGCAGTACTTC. Translated, it gives CASSFYASYEQYF. V and J are TRBV27 and TRBJ2-7; D is ambiguous. Trimming removed 3 bases at V and 0 bases at J, with 6 bases between. Germline lookup yields CDR1 MNHEY and CDR2 SMNVEV (reference sequence). The CDR3 length is 13 residues.

This chain connects TRBV28 to TRBJ1-2; D not resolved. V gave up 5 bases and J gave up 8 bases, with 6 bases separating them. This CDR3 comprises 10 residues. Germline V gene sequence: CDR1 MDHEN, CDR2 SYDVKM. Here the CDR3 reads CASSPPGYTF. CDR3 coding DNA: TGTGCCAGCAGTCCTCCGGGCTACACCTTC.

The V and J genes are TRBV7-9 and TRBJ2-7; D might be TRBD1 (6 bases). This CDR3 comprises 14 residues. Trimming took 5 bases from V and 2 from J, leaving 13 bases between them. CDR1 and CDR2 (germline): SEHNR, FQNEAQ (reference sequence). The CDR3 spells CASSDPTGPYEQYF. The CDR3, as DNA: TGTGCCAGCAGCGACCCGACAGGACCCTACGAGCAGTACTTC.